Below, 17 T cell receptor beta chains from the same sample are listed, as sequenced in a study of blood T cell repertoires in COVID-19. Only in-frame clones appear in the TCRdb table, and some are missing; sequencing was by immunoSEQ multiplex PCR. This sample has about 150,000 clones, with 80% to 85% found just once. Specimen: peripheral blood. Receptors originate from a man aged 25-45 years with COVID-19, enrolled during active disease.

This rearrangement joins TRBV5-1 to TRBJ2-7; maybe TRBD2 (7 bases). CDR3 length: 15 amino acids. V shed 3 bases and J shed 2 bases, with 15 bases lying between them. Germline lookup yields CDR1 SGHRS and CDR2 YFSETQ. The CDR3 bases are TGCGCCAGCAGCTCCCTTTACGGGGGGCCCTACGAGCAGTACTTC. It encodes CASSSLYGGPYEQYF.

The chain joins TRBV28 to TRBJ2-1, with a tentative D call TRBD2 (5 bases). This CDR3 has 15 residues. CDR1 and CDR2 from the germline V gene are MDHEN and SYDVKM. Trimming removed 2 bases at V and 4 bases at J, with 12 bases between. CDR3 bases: TGTGCCAGCAGTTTAGTGGGAGATCGGTACAATGAGCAGTTCTTC. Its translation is CASSLVGDRYNEQFF.

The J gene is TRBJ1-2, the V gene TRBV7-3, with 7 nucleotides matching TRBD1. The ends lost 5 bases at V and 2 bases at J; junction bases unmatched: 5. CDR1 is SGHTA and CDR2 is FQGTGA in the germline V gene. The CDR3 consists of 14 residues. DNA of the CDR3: TGTGCCAGCAGCCCAACAGGGGAGAACTATGGCTACACCTTC. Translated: CASSPTGENYGYTF.

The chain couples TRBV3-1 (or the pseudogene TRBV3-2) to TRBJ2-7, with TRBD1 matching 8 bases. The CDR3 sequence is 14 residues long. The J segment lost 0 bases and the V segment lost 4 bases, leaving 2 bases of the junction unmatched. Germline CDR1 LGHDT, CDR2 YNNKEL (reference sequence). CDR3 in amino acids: CASSRGTGSYEQYF. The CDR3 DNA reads TGTGCCAGCAGCCGCGGGACAGGCTCCTACGAGCAGTACTTC.

The chain's CDR3 is CASSLLSGGASNQPQHF. In DNA form, the CDR3 reads TGTGCCAGCAGCTTGTTATCAGGGGGCGCGAGCAATCAGCCCCAGCATTTT. This chain uses TRBV5-6 with TRBJ1-5; TRBD1 agrees at 8 bases. Germline V gene data show CDR1 as SGHDT and CDR2 as YYEEEE. Losses at the gene ends were 1 base for V and 1 base for J; bases not matched to a gene: 7. The CDR3 totals 17 residues.

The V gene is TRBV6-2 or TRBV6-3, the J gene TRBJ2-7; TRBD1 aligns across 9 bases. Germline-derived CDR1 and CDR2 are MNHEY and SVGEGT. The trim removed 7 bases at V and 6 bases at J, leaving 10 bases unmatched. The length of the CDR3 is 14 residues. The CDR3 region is CASTPGTGFREQYF. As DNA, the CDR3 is TGTGCCAGCACCCCCGGGACAGGGTTCCGCGAGCAGTACTTC.

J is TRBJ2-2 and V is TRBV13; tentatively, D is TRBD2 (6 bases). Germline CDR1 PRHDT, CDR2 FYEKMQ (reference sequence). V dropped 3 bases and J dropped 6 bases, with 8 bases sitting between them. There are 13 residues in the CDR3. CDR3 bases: TGTGCCAGCAGCTTGGGACTGTCCGGGGAGCTGTTTTTT. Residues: CASSLGLSGELFF.

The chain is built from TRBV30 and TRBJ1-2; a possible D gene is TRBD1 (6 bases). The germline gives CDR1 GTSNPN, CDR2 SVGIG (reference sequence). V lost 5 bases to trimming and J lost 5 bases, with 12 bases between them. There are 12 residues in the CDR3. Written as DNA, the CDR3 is TGTGCCTGGGTTCTTGGGACATATGGCTACACCTTC. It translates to CAWVLGTYGYTF.

The CDR3 loop reads CASSLVDRTAQETQYF. The CDR3 nucleotides are TGTGCCAGCAGCTTAGTAGACCGGACAGCCCAAGAGACCCAGTACTTC. The chain links TRBV7-2 to TRBJ2-5; D perhaps matches TRBD1 (6 bases). The ends were cut back, 1 base at V and 1 base at J, with 13 bases in the middle. The germline V gene encodes CDR1 SGHTA and CDR2 FQGNSA. The CDR3 contains 16 residues. Complete variable domain (other parts from reference TRBV7-2 and TRBJ2-5): GAGVSQSPSNKVTEKGKDVELRCDPISGHTALYWYRQSLGQGLEFLIYFQGNSAPDKSGLPSDRFSAERTGGSVSTLTIQRTQQEDSAVYLCASSLVDRTAQETQYFGPGTRLLVL.

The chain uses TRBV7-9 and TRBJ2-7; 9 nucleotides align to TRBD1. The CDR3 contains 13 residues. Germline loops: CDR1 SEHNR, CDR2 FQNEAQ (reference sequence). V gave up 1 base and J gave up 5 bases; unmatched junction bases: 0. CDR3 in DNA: TGTGCCAGCAGCTTAGGGGACAGGGACGAGCAGTACTTC. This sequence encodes CASSLGDRDEQYF.

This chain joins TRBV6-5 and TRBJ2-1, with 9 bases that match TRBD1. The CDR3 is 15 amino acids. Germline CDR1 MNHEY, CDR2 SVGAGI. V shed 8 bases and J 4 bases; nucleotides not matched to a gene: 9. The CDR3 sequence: CASRRGTGWYNEQFF. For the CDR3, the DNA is TGTGCCAGCCGGCGCGGGACAGGGTGGTACAATGAGCAGTTCTTC.

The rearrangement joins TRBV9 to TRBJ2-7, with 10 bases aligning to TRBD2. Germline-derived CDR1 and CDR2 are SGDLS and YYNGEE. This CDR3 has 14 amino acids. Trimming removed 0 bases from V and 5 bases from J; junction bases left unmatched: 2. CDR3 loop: CASSVGLAGDEQYF. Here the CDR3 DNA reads TGTGCCAGCAGCGTAGGTCTAGCGGGAGACGAGCAGTACTTC.

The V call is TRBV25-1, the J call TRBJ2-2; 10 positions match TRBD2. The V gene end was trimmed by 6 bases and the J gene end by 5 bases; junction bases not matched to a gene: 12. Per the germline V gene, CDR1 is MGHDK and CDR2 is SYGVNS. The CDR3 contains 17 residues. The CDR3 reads CASSPPASGRETGELFF. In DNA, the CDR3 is TGTGCCAGCAGCCCCCCGGCTAGCGGGAGAGAAACCGGGGAGCTGTTTTTT.

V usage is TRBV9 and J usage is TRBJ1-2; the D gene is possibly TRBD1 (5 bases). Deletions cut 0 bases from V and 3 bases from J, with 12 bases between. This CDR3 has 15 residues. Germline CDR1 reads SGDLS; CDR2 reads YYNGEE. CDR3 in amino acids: CASSVATTAHYGYTF. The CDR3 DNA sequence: TGTGCCAGCAGCGTAGCTACGACAGCGCACTATGGCTACACCTTC.

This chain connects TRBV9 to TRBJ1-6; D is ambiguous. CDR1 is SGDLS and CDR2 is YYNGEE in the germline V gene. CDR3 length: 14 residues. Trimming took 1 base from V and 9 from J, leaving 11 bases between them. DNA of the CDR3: TGTGCCAGCAGCGTAACAACGGGGTCTTCACCCCTCCACTTT. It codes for CASSVTTGSSPLHF.

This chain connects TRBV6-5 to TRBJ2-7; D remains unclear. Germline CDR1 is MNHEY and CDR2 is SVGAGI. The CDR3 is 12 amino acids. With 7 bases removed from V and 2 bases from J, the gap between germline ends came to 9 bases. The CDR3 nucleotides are TGTGCCAGCACACAGACCGCCTACGAGCAGTACTTC. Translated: CASTQTAYEQYF.

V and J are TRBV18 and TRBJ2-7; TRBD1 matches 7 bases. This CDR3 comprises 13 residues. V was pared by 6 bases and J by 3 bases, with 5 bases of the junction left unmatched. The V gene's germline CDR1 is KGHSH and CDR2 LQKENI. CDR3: CASSTGTNYEQYF. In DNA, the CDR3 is TGTGCCAGCTCGACAGGGACCAACTACGAGCAGTACTTC. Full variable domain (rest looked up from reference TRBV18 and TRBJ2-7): NAGVMQNPRHLVRRRGQEARLRCSPMKGHSHVYWYRQLPEEGLKFMVYLQKENIIDESGMPKERFSAEFPKEGPSILRIQQVVRGDSAAYFCASSTGTNYEQYFGPGTRLTVT.